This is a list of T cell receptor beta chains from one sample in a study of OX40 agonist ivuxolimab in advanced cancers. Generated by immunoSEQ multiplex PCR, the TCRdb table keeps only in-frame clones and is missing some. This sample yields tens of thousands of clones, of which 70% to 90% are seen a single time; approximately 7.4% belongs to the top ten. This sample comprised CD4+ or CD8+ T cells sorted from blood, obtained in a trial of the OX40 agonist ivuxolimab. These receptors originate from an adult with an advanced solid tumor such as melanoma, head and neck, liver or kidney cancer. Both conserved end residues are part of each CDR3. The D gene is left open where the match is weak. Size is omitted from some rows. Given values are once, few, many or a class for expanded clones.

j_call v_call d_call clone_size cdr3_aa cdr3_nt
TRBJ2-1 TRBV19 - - CASSILTSVGNEQFF TGTGCCAGTAGTATACTGACCTCGGTAGGCAATGAGCAGTTCTTC
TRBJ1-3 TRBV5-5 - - CASSLDSYSGNTIYF TGTGCCAGCAGCTTGGACAGCTACTCTGGAAACACCATATATTTT
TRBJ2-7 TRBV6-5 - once CASSTGLGEQYF TGTGCCAGCAGCACAGGGTTAGGGGAGCAGTACTTC
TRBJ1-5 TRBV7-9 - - CASSLGDNTLNQPQHF TGTGCCAGCAGCTTAGGGGACAACACCCTCAATCAGCCCCAGCATTTT
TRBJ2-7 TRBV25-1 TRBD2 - CASSEFDSGRIEQYF TGTGCCAGCAGTGAATTTGATAGCGGGAGGATCGAGCAGTACTTC
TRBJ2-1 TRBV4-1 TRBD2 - CASRGLGTSGRNEQFF TGCGCCAGCAGAGGTCTCGGGACTAGCGGGAGAAATGAGCAGTTCTTC
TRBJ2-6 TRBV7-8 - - CASSLGAGGGANVLTF TGTGCCAGCAGCTTAGGTGCGGGTGGCGGGGCCAACGTCCTGACTTTC
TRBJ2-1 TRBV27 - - CASSSSGLSYNEQFF TGTGCCAGCAGTTCTTCCGGGCTATCCTACAATGAGCAGTTCTTC
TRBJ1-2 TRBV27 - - CASTPGLHYGYTF TGTGCCAGCACCCCCGGGTTACACTATGGCTACACCTTC
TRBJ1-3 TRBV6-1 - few CASSEASRVISGNTIYF TGTGCCAGCAGTGAAGCGAGCCGGGTTATCTCTGGAAACACCATATATTTT
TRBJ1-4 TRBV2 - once CASSLEGRTNEKLFF TGTGCCAGCAGCCTCGAAGGGAGAACTAATGAAAAACTGTTTTTT
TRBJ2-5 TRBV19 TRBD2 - CATAVAGGIQYF TGTGCCACAGCAGTAGCGGGAGGGATTCAGTACTTC
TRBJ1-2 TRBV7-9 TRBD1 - CASSWGQGANYGYTF TGTGCCAGCAGCTGGGGACAGGGGGCTAACTATGGCTACACCTTC
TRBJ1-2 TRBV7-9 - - CASSFFQGWDYTF TGTGCCAGCAGCTTCTTCCAGGGTTGGGATTACACCTTC
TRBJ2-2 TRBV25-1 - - CASSDYNEWTSNTGELFF TGTGCCAGCAGTGACTACAACGAATGGACGTCGAACACCGGGGAGCTGTTTTTT
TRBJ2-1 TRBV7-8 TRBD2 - CASIWPGEAGVEQFF TGTGCCAGCATCTGGCCAGGGGAAGCGGGAGTCGAGCAGTTCTTC
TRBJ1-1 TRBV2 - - CASRGAEAFF TGTGCCAGCCGAGGGGCTGAAGCTTTCTTT
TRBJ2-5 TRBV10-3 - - CAISTGMRSGEQYF TGTGCCATCAGTACCGGGATGAGGTCGGGAGAGCAGTACTTC
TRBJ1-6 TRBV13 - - CASSLRGNSPLHF TGTGCCAGCAGCTTGAGGGGAAATTCACCCCTCCACTTT
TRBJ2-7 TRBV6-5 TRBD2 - CASSLGSGDSSYEQYF TGTGCCAGCAGTTTGGGTAGCGGGGATAGCTCCTACGAGCAGTACTTC
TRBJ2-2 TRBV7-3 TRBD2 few CASRLTSGNTGELFF TGTGCCAGCAGATTAACTAGCGGGAACACCGGGGAGCTGTTTTTT
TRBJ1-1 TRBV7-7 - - CASSLGKGLLSRYTEAFF TGTGCTAGCAGCTTAGGTAAGGGCCTCCTCAGTCGGTACACTGAAGCTTTCTTT
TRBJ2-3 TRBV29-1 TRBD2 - CSTLAGLNTDTQYF TGCAGCACACTAGCGGGACTCAACACAGATACGCAGTATTTT
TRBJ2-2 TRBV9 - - CASSVDGTRNTGELFF TGTGCCAGCAGCGTAGATGGGACCCGCAACACCGGGGAGCTGTTTTTT
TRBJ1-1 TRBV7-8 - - CASSLVGDTEAFF TGTGCCAGCAGCCTGGTAGGGGACACTGAAGCTTTCTTT
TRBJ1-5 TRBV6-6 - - CASTQSAGQPQHF TGTGCCAGCACCCAGTCGGCAGGGCAGCCCCAGCATTTT
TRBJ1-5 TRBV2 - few CASSEPPNQPQHF TGTGCCAGCAGTGAACCGCCTAATCAGCCCCAGCATTTT
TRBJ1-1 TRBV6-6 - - CASSYGQSTEAFF TGTGCCAGCAGTTACGGACAGAGCACTGAAGCTTTCTTT
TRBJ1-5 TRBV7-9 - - CASSPGASQPQHF TGTGCCAGCAGTCCAGGGGCCAGTCAGCCCCAGCATTTT
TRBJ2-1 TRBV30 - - CAWTRTGPNEQFF TGTGCCTGGACTCGCACAGGGCCGAATGAGCAGTTCTTC
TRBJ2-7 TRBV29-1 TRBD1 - CSVLGGNLRPYEQYF TGCAGCGTCCTAGGGGGCAATCTGAGACCCTACGAGCAGTACTTC
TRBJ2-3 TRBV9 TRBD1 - CASSVAGGPTDTQYF TGTGCCAGCAGCGTGGCAGGGGGCCCCACAGATACGCAGTATTTT
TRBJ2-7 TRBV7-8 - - CASSLERDGSYEQYF TGTGCCAGCAGCTTAGAGAGGGACGGCTCCTACGAGCAGTACTTC
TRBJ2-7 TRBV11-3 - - CASSSAKDGFYEQYF TGTGCCAGCAGCTCAGCCAAGGACGGATTCTACGAGCAGTACTTC
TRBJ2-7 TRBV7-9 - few CASSSGLHSYEQYF TGTGCCAGCAGCTCAGGGCTTCATTCCTACGAGCAGTACTTC
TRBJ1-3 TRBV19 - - CASSMGQGNTIYF TGTGCCAGTAGTATGGGACAAGGAAACACCATATATTTT
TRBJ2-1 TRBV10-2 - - CASSANNEQFF TGCGCCAGCAGTGCCAACAATGAGCAGTTCTTC
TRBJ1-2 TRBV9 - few CASSVAPRDGYTF TGTGCCAGCAGCGTAGCCCCAAGAGATGGCTACACCTTC
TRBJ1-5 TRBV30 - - CAWSRPYNQPQHF TGTGCCTGGAGCCGACCGTACAATCAGCCCCAGCATTTT
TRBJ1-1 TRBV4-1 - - CASSHTMGTEAFF TGCGCCAGCAGCCACACCATGGGCACTGAAGCTTTCTTT
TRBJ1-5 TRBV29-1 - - CSVDRTNQPQHF TGCAGCGTTGACAGGACGAATCAGCCCCAGCATTTT
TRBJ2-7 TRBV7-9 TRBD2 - CASSLYTSGVTSYEQYF TGTGCCAGCAGCTTATATACTAGCGGGGTGACCTCCTACGAGCAGTACTTC
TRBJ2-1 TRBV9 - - CASSVAFTGNEQFF TGTGCCAGCAGCGTAGCGTTTACGGGAAATGAGCAGTTCTTC
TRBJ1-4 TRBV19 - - CASIVEMGATNEKLFF TGTGCCAGTATAGTTGAGATGGGTGCAACTAATGAAAAACTGTTTTTT
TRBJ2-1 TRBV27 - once CASSFSSYNEQFF TGTGCCAGCAGTTTCAGTTCCTACAATGAGCAGTTCTTC
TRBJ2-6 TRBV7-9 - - CASSFSGGTTGANVLTF TGTGCCAGCAGCTTTTCAGGGGGGACGACTGGGGCCAACGTCCTGACTTTC
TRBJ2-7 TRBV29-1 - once CSVEEGSGEQYF TGCAGCGTTGAAGAGGGTTCAGGCGAGCAGTACTTC
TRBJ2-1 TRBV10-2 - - CASQNAGARDEQFF TGCGCCAGCCAGAACGCTGGCGCCCGCGATGAGCAGTTCTTC